Following are 5 T cell receptor beta chains from one sample sequenced in a study of immune cell composition in non-small cell lung cancer. Method: immunoSEQ multiplex PCR; TCRdb's copy keeps in-frame clones and lacks some. The sample gives around 13,000 clones, around three quarters of which show up once; roughly an eighth is in the top ten. The sample was lung tumor tissue. Receptor source: a human donor with non-small cell lung cancer.

Here the CDR3 reads CASSLAAGNGYTF. The CDR3 bases are TGTGCCAGCAGCTTGGCTGCCGGGAATGGCTACACCTTC. This chain joins TRBV5-6 and TRBJ1-2; D call uncertain. V shed 0 bases and J shed 6 bases, with 9 bases lying between them. Germline V CDR1 and CDR2: SGHDT, YYEEEE. This CDR3 is 13 amino acids long.

The chain carries TRBV28 and TRBJ1-1; the D is unclear. The CDR3 runs to 11 residues. Germline CDR1 reads MDHEN; CDR2 reads SYDVKM. Trimming took 9 bases from V and 1 from J, leaving 6 bases between them. As DNA, the CDR3 is TGTGCCAGTTTTAGGAACACTGAAGCTTTCTTT. This encodes CASFRNTEAFF.

The chain couples TRBV14 to TRBJ2-5; possible D gene TRBD1, 6 bases. This CDR3 has 15 amino acids. The germline V gene encodes CDR1 SGHDN and CDR2 FVKESK. V was shortened by 1 base and J by 5 bases, with 14 bases between the two germline ends. CDR3 sequence reads: CASSQVLGAWETQYF. DNA for the CDR3: TGTGCCAGCAGCCAAGTATTGGGGGCCTGGGAGACCCAGTACTTC. The whole variable domain, remainder taken from reference TRBV14 and TRBJ2-5, is EAGVTQFPSHSVIEKGQTVTLRCDPISGHDNLYWYRRVMGKEIKFLLHFVKESKQDESGMPNNRFLAERTGGTYSTLKVQPAELEDSGVYFCASSQVLGAWETQYFGPGTRLLVL.

The chain carries TRBV9 and TRBJ2-1; the D is unclear. Germline V lookup: CDR1 SGDLS, CDR2 YYNGEE. V was shortened by 6 bases and J by 2 bases, with 15 bases between the two germline ends. The length of the CDR3 is 15 residues. CDR3 protein: CASTSSERAYNEQFF. CDR3 in DNA: TGTGCCAGCACCAGTTCCGAGCGTGCCTACAATGAGCAGTTCTTC.

V gene TRBV30 combines with J gene TRBJ2-7; possibly TRBD2 for D (5 bases). The length of the CDR3 is 13 residues. Per the germline V gene, CDR1 is GTSNPN and CDR2 is SVGIG (reference sequence). The CDR3 DNA reads as TGTGCTGGGAGATGGCGTGGCCACTACGAGCAGTACTTC. It yields the protein CAGRWRGHYEQYF.